These T cell receptor beta chains were read from a single sample in a study of shared clonotypes between healthy human individuals. The data were produced by immunoSEQ multiplex PCR, yet TCRdb's version contains in-frame clones alone and is incomplete. The table records about 1.5 million clones, roughly 98% of them present only once. The source material was naive CD4+ T cells sorted from blood. These receptors came from a man younger than 40 in good health. Both conserved end residues are part of each CDR3. A D gene is named only where the DNA matches it firmly. Size is omitted from some rows. Given values are once, few, many or a class for expanded clones.

v_call: TRBV23-1
clone_size: -
j_call: TRBJ2-7
d_call: -
cdr3_aa: CASSPWRGSRMLGEQYF
cdr3_nt: TGCGCCAGCAGTCCCTGGCGAGGTAGTAGAATGCTGGGCGAGCAGTACTTC

v_call: TRBV25-1
clone_size: -
j_call: TRBJ2-3
d_call: TRBD2
cdr3_aa: CASSEGRRGITDTQYF
cdr3_nt: TGTGCCAGCAGTGAGGGGAGGCGGGGGATCACAGATACGCAGTATTTT

v_call: TRBV28
clone_size: -
j_call: TRBJ1-2
d_call: -
cdr3_aa: CASSYAANYGYTF
cdr3_nt: TGTGCCAGCAGTTACGCAGCTAACTATGGCTACACCTTC

v_call: TRBV7-2
clone_size: -
j_call: TRBJ1-1
d_call: -
cdr3_aa: CASRSILREEAFF
cdr3_nt: TGTGCCAGCAGATCAATCCTCAGGGAGGAAGCTTTCTTT

v_call: TRBV5-1
clone_size: -
j_call: TRBJ2-3
d_call: TRBD2
cdr3_aa: CASSLYVELAGGDTQYF
cdr3_nt: TGCGCCAGCAGCTTGTACGTTGAACTAGCGGGAGGCGATACGCAGTATTTT

v_call: TRBV9
clone_size: -
j_call: TRBJ2-7
d_call: -
cdr3_aa: CASSVGVPGYEQYF
cdr3_nt: TGTGCCAGCAGCGTTGGGGTCCCTGGCTACGAGCAGTACTTC

v_call: TRBV28
clone_size: once
j_call: TRBJ2-7
d_call: -
cdr3_aa: CASSVPGFPYEQYF
cdr3_nt: TGTGCCAGCAGTGTCCCTGGATTCCCCTACGAGCAGTACTTC

v_call: TRBV5-1
clone_size: -
j_call: TRBJ2-1
d_call: TRBD2
cdr3_aa: CASSLASGTYNEQFF
cdr3_nt: TGCGCCAGCAGCTTAGCTAGCGGAACCTACAATGAGCAGTTCTTC

v_call: TRBV7-8
clone_size: -
j_call: TRBJ2-7
d_call: TRBD2
cdr3_aa: CASSLGSVRGTSGSLGEQYF
cdr3_nt: TGTGCCAGCAGCTTAGGGAGCGTTCGGGGGACTAGCGGATCCTTGGGGGAGCAGTACTTC

v_call: TRBV7-3
clone_size: -
j_call: TRBJ2-3
d_call: TRBD2
cdr3_aa: CASSPGAGESGTQYF
cdr3_nt: TGTGCCAGCAGTCCCGGGGCGGGAGAATCGGGTACGCAGTATTTT

v_call: TRBV29-1
clone_size: -
j_call: TRBJ2-1
d_call: TRBD2
cdr3_aa: CSVHSGRSNEQFF
cdr3_nt: TGCAGCGTTCACAGCGGGAGGTCGAATGAGCAGTTCTTC

v_call: TRBV9
clone_size: once
j_call: TRBJ1-1
d_call: -
cdr3_aa: CASSSTRTEAFF
cdr3_nt: TGTGCCAGCAGCTCCACCCGAACTGAAGCTTTCTTT

v_call: TRBV28
clone_size: -
j_call: TRBJ2-3
d_call: -
cdr3_aa: CASSPPPRTDTQYF
cdr3_nt: TGTGCCAGCAGCCCACCCCCTCGTACAGATACGCAGTATTTT

v_call: TRBV5-1
clone_size: once
j_call: TRBJ2-2
d_call: -
cdr3_aa: CASSLAARVGTGELFF
cdr3_nt: TGCGCCAGCAGCTTGGCCGCCAGGGTAGGCACCGGGGAGCTGTTTTTT

v_call: TRBV7-9
clone_size: -
j_call: TRBJ2-3
d_call: TRBD2
cdr3_aa: CASSLRLAGDSDTQYF
cdr3_nt: TGTGCCAGCAGTCTTCGACTAGCGGGAGACTCAGATACGCAGTATTTT

v_call: TRBV6-6
clone_size: -
j_call: TRBJ1-1
d_call: -
cdr3_aa: CASTGRASNTEAFF
cdr3_nt: TGTGCCAGCACCGGCAGGGCCTCGAACACTGAAGCTTTCTTT

v_call: TRBV5-4
clone_size: -
j_call: TRBJ2-5
d_call: -
cdr3_aa: CASSLKMEETQYF
cdr3_nt: TGTGCCAGCAGCTTAAAGATGGAAGAGACCCAGTACTTC

v_call: TRBV5-1
clone_size: -
j_call: TRBJ2-7
d_call: -
cdr3_aa: CASSLDPPRNYEQYF
cdr3_nt: TGCGCCAGCAGCTTGGATCCCCCCAGGAACTACGAGCAGTACTTC

v_call: TRBV5-1
clone_size: -
j_call: TRBJ1-5
d_call: -
cdr3_aa: CASSLVPHDSLSQPQHF
cdr3_nt: TGCGCCAGCAGCTTGGTACCCCATGACAGTTTGAGCCAGCCCCAGCATTTT

v_call: TRBV28
clone_size: -
j_call: TRBJ1-5
d_call: -
cdr3_aa: CASSPATGNSNQPQHF
cdr3_nt: TGTGCCAGCAGCCCAGCAACAGGGAATAGCAATCAGCCCCAGCATTTT

v_call: TRBV9
clone_size: -
j_call: TRBJ2-7
d_call: -
cdr3_aa: CASSYRDLDSEQYF
cdr3_nt: TGTGCCAGCAGCTACCGGGACCTCGACAGCGAGCAGTACTTC

v_call: TRBV19
clone_size: -
j_call: TRBJ1-5
d_call: TRBD1
cdr3_aa: CASSPPRQGLNQPQHF
cdr3_nt: TGTGCCAGTAGTCCGCCGAGACAGGGATTAAATCAGCCCCAGCATTTT

v_call: TRBV18
clone_size: -
j_call: TRBJ2-3
d_call: -
cdr3_aa: CASSPTGGSLTDTQYF
cdr3_nt: TGTGCCAGCTCCCCCACCGGCGGCAGCCTCACAGATACGCAGTATTTT

v_call: TRBV25-1
clone_size: -
j_call: TRBJ2-2
d_call: TRBD1
cdr3_aa: CASSEGTGAGTGELFF
cdr3_nt: TGTGCCAGCAGTGAGGGGACAGGGGCGGGCACCGGGGAGCTGTTTTTT

v_call: TRBV5-1
clone_size: few
j_call: TRBJ2-1
d_call: TRBD2
cdr3_aa: CASSLAILAGVGNEQFF
cdr3_nt: TGCGCCAGCAGCTTGGCCATACTAGCGGGAGTGGGGAATGAGCAGTTCTTC

v_call: TRBV9
clone_size: -
j_call: TRBJ1-4
d_call: -
cdr3_aa: CASSVSGGRFEKLFF
cdr3_nt: TGTGCCAGCAGCGTATCGGGCGGACGTTTTGAAAAACTGTTTTTT

v_call: TRBV14
clone_size: -
j_call: TRBJ2-5
d_call: -
cdr3_aa: CASSQDRVLQTQYF
cdr3_nt: TGTGCCAGCAGCCAAGACAGGGTATTGCAGACCCAGTACTTC

v_call: TRBV5-4
clone_size: once
j_call: TRBJ1-1
d_call: -
cdr3_aa: CASSLERNTEAFF
cdr3_nt: TGTGCCAGCAGCTTAGAAAGAAACACTGAAGCTTTCTTT

v_call: TRBV19
clone_size: once
j_call: TRBJ1-4
d_call: -
cdr3_aa: CASKAGPTNEKLFF
cdr3_nt: TGTGCCAGCAAAGCAGGACCAACTAATGAAAAACTGTTTTTT

v_call: TRBV27
clone_size: -
j_call: TRBJ1-4
d_call: -
cdr3_aa: CASSQRQATNEKLFF
cdr3_nt: TGTGCCAGCAGTCAGAGACAGGCAACTAATGAAAAACTGTTTTTT

v_call: TRBV5-1
clone_size: -
j_call: TRBJ2-7
d_call: -
cdr3_aa: CASSYLDGYYEQYF
cdr3_nt: TGCGCCAGCAGCTACTTGGACGGTTACTACGAGCAGTACTTC

v_call: TRBV27
clone_size: -
j_call: TRBJ2-7
d_call: -
cdr3_aa: CASSLVRGQDEQYF
cdr3_nt: TGTGCCAGCAGTTTAGTCAGGGGTCAGGACGAGCAGTACTTC

v_call: TRBV11-3
clone_size: -
j_call: TRBJ2-7
d_call: TRBD1
cdr3_aa: CASSRPGNRGLGEQYF
cdr3_nt: TGTGCCAGCAGCAGACCCGGGAACAGGGGGCTGGGGGAGCAGTACTTC

v_call: TRBV15
clone_size: once
j_call: TRBJ1-5
d_call: -
cdr3_aa: CATSLLNSNQPQHF
cdr3_nt: TGTGCCACCAGCCTACTTAATAGCAATCAGCCCCAGCATTTT

v_call: TRBV9
clone_size: -
j_call: TRBJ2-3
d_call: TRBD2
cdr3_aa: CASSAGLAGTDTQYF
cdr3_nt: TGTGCCAGCAGCGCCGGACTAGCGGGGACAGATACGCAGTATTTT

v_call: TRBV2
clone_size: -
j_call: TRBJ2-1
d_call: -
cdr3_aa: CASSADLLGGYEQFF
cdr3_nt: TGTGCCAGCAGTGCTGACCTACTAGGTGGATATGAGCAGTTCTTC

v_call: TRBV18
clone_size: -
j_call: TRBJ2-2
d_call: TRBD2
cdr3_aa: CASSPSLAGVGGELFF
cdr3_nt: TGTGCCAGCTCACCTTCACTAGCGGGAGTCGGCGGGGAGCTGTTTTTT